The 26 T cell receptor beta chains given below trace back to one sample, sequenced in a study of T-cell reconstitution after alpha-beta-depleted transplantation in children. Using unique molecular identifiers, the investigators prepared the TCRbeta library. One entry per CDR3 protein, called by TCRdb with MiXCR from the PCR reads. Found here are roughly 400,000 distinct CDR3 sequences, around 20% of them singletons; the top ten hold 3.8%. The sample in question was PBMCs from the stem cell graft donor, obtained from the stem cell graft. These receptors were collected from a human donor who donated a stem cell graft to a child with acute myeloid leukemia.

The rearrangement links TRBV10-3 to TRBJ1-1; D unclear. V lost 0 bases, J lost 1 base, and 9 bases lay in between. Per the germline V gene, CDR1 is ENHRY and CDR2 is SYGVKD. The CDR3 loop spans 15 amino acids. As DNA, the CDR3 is TGTGCCATCAGTGAGTCGCACAAAGGGAACACTGAAGCTTTCTTT. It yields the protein CAISESHKGNTEAFF.

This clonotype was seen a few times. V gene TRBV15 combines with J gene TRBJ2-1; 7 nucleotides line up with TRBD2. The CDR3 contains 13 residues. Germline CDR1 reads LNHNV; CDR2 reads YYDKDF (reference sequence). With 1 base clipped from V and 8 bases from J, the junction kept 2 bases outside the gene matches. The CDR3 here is CATSRGGGYEQFF. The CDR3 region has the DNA TGTGCCACCAGCAGAGGGGGAGGGTATGAGCAGTTCTTC.

For the CDR3, the DNA is TGTGCCAGCAGCTTATACCGACTAGCGGGAGGGCGCAATGAGCAGTTCTTC. Translation: CASSLYRLAGGRNEQFF. The chain combines TRBV11-2 with TRBJ2-1; 14 bases agree with TRBD2. CDR1 is SGHAT, CDR2 FQNNGV, per germline. J gave up 6 bases and V 2 bases, and 6 bases lay outside the gene matches. The CDR3 length is 17 residues.

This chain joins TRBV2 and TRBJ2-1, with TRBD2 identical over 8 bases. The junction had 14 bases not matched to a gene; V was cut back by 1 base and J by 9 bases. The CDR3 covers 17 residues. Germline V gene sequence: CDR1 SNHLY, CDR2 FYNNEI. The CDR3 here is CASSEDPSALLAAEQFF. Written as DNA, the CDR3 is TGTGCCAGCAGTGAAGACCCCTCCGCATTACTAGCGGCTGAGCAGTTCTTC. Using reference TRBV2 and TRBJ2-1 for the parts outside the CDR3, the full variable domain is EPEVTQTPSHQVTQMGQEVILRCVPISNHLYFYWYRQILGQKVEFLVSFYNNEISEKSEIFDDQFSVERPDGSNFTLKIRSTKLEDSAMYFCASSEDPSALLAAEQFFGPGTRLTVL.

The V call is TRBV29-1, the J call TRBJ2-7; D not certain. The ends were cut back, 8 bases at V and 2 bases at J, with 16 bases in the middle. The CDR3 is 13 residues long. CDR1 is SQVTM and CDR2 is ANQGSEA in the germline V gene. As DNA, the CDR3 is TGCAGCTCCCCCCTTTCTCTAACCTACGAGCAGTACTTC. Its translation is CSSPLSLTYEQYF.

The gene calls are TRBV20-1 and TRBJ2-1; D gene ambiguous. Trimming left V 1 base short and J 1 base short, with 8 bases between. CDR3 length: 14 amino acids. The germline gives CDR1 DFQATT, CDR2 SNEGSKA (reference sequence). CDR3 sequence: CSARGSASYNEQFF. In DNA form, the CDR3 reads TGCAGTGCTAGAGGATCCGCTTCCTACAATGAGCAGTTCTTC.

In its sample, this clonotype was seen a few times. CDR3 residues: CSARDRLQVGEQYF. As DNA, the CDR3 is TGCAGTGCTAGAGATCGGCTACAGGTGGGCGAGCAGTACTTC. This chain connects TRBV20-1 to TRBJ2-7, with a possible D match to TRBD1 (5 bases). The CDR3 extends over 14 amino acids. V lost 0 bases and J 6 bases, leaving 15 bases between the germline ends. The germline CDR1 and CDR2 sequences are DFQATT and SNEGSKA (reference sequence).

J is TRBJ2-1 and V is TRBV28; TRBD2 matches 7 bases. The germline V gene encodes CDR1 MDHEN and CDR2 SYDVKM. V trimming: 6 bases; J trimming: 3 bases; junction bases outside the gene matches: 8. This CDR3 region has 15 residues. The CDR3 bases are TGTGCCAGCAGCCAAAATTGGGACTACTACAATGAGCAGTTCTTC. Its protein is CASSQNWDYYNEQFF.

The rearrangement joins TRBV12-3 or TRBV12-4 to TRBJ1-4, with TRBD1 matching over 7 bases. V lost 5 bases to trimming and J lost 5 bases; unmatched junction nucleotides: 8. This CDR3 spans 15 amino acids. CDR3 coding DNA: TGTGCCAGCAGTACCGGGACAGTGATAAATGAAAAACTGTTTTTT. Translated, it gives CASSTGTVINEKLFF.

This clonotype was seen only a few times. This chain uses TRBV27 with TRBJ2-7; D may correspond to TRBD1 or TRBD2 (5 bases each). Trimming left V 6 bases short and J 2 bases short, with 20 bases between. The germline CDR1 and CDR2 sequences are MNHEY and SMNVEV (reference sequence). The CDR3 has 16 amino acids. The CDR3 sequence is CASRKTPGPIPYEQYF. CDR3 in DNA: TGTGCCAGCAGGAAAACCCCGGGACCCATTCCCTACGAGCAGTACTTC.

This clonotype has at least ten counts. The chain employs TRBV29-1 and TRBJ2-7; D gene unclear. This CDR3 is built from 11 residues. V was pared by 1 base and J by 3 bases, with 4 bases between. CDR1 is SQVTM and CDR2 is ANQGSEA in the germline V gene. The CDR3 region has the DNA TGCAGCGTTGAAGTGGTCTACGAGCAGTACTTC. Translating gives CSVEVVYEQYF.

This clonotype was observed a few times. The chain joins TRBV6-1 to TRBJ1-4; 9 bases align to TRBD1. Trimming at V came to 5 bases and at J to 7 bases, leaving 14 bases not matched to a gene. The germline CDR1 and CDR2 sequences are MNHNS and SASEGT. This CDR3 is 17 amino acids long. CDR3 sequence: CASSTRGGQGGFEKLFF. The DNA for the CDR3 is TGTGCCAGCAGTACCCGGGGGGGACAGGGAGGGTTTGAAAAACTGTTTTTT.

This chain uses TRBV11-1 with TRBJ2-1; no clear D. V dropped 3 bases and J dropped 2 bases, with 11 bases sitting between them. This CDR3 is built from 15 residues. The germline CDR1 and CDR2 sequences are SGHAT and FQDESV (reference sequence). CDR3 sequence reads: CASSFLNTAYNEQFF. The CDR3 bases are TGTGCCAGCAGCTTTTTAAATACAGCCTACAATGAGCAGTTCTTC.

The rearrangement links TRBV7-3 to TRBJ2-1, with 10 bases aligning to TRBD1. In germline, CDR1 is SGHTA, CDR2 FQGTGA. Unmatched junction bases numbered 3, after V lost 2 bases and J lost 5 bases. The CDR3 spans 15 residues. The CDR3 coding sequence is TGTGCCAGCAGCTTAGACGGGACAGGGGACAATGAGCAGTTCTTC. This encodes CASSLDGTGDNEQFF.

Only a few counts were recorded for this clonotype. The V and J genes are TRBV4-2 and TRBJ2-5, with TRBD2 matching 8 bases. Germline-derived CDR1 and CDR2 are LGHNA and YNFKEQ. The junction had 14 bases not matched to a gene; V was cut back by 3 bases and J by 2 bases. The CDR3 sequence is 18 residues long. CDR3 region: CASSQGAGAGAGQETQYF. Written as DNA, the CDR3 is TGTGCCAGCAGCCAGGGGGCCGGAGCGGGAGCGGGTCAAGAGACCCAGTACTTC.

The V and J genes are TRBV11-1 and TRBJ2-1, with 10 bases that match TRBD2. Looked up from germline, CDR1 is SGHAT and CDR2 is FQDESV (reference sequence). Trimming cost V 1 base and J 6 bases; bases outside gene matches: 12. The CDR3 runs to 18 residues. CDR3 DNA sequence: TGTGCCAGCAGCTTAGACGAAGCGGGAGGGCCTACGTTCAATGAGCAGTTCTTC. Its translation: CASSLDEAGGPTFNEQFF.

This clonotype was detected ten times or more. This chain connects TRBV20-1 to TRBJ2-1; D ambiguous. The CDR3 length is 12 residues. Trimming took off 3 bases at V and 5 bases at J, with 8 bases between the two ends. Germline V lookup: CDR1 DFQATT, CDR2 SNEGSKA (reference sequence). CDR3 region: CSAREDDNEQFF. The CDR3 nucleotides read TGCAGTGCTAGGGAAGACGACAATGAGCAGTTCTTC.

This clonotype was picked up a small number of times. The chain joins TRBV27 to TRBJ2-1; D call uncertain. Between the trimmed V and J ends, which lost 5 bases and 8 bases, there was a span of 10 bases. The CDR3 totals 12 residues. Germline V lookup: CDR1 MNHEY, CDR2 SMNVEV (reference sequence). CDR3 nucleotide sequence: TGTGCCAGCAGTCCCGATTTCGATGAGCAGTTCTTC. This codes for CASSPDFDEQFF.

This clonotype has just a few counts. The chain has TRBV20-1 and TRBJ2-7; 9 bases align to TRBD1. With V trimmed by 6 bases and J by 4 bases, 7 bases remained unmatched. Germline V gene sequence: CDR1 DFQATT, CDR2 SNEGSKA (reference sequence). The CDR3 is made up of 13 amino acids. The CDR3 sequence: CSARPDRGYEQYF. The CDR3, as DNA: TGCAGTGCGAGACCGGACAGGGGATACGAGCAGTACTTC.

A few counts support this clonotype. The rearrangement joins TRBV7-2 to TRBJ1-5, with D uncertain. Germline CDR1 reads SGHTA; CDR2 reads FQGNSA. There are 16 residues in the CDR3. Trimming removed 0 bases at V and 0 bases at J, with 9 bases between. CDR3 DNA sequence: TGTGCCAGCAGCTTAGCGGCATCCTATAGCAATCAGCCCCAGCATTTT. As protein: CASSLAASYSNQPQHF. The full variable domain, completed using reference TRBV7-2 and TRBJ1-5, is GAGVSQSPSNKVTEKGKDVELRCDPISGHTALYWYRQSLGQGLEFLIYFQGNSAPDKSGLPSDRFSAERTGGSVSTLTIQRTQQEDSAVYLCASSLAASYSNQPQHFGDGTRLSIL.

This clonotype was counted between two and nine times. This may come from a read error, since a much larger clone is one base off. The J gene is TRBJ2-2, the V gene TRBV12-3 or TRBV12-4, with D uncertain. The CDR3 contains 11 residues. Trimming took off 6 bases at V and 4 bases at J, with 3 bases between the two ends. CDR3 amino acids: CASRTTGELFF. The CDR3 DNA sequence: TGTGCCAGCAGGACCACCGGGGAGCTGTTTTTT.

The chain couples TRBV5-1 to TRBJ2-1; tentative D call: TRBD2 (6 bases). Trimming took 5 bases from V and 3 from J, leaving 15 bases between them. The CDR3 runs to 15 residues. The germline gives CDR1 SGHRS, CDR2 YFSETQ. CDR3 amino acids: CASSPGTFVYNEQFF. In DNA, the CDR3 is TGCGCCAGCAGTCCAGGGACTTTTGTCTACAATGAGCAGTTCTTC.

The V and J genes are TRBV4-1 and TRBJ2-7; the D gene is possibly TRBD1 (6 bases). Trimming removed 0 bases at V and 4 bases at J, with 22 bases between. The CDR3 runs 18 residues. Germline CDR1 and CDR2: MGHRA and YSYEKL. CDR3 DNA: TGCGCCAGCAGCCAAGATCCCCTAGTAATCGGGACACCTTACGAGCAGTACTTC. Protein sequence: CASSQDPLVIGTPYEQYF.

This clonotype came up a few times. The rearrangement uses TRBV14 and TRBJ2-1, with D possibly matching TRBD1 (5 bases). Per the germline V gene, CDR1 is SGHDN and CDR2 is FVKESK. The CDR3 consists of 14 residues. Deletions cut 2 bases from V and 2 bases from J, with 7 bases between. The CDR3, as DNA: TGTGCCAGCAGCCAACGGACAACCTACAATGAGCAGTTCTTC. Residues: CASSQRTTYNEQFF.

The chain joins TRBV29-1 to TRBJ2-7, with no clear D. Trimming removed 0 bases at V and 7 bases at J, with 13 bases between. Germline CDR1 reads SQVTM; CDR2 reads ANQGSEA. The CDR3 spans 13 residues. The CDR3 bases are TGCAGCGTTGAAGAGACCCCCTTCGGGGAGCAGTACTTC. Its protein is CSVEETPFGEQYF.

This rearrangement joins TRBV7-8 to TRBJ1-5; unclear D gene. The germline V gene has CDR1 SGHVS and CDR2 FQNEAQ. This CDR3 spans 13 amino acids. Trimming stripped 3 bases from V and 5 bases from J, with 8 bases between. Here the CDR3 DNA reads TGTGCCAGCAGCTTTTGGGAGGATCAGCCCCAGCATTTT. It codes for CASSFWEDQPQHF.